Following are 32 T cell receptor beta chains from one sample sequenced in a study of cytomegalovirus exposure and HLA in healthy donors. Primers included in the PCR were 60 Vbeta and 13 Jbeta primers. TCRdb keeps only in-frame clones here, not all; method: immunoSEQ multiplex PCR. The data show 150,000 to 200,000 clones, over 75% seen once. Specimen: PBMCs. The receptors shown here come from a boy aged 2 to 10 in good health and CMV-seronegative.

J is TRBJ1-2 and V is TRBV18; D is perhaps TRBD1 (6 bases). Germline-derived CDR1 and CDR2 are KGHSH and LQKENI. The CDR3 spans 14 residues. V lost 3 bases, J lost 6 bases, and 14 bases lay in between. The CDR3 loop reads CASSPTGTSDGYTF. The CDR3 DNA is TGTGCCAGCTCACCTACAGGGACCTCGGATGGCTACACCTTC.

This clone was picked up a small number of times. This chain connects TRBV9 to TRBJ1-2; a possible D gene is TRBD1 (6 bases). Per germline, CDR1 SGDLS and CDR2 YYNGEE. This CDR3 comprises 16 residues. V lost 1 base, J lost 6 bases, and 19 bases lay in between. CDR3 sequence (DNA): TGTGCCAGCAGCGTAAGGGTGGGGTCGCGACAGGATGGCTACACCTTC. Protein product: CASSVRVGSRQDGYTF.

Notes on this clone: Its ends do not fully match the called genes, so a read error is possible. The rearrangement links TRBV4-2 to TRBJ1-2; possibly TRBD1 for D (6 bases). This CDR3 contains 16 residues. Germline V CDR1 and CDR2: LGHNA, YNFKEQ. The CDR3 region has the DNA TGTGCCAGCAGCATTAGCGGGGGGCCAGCTAACTATGGCTACACTTTC. This gives the protein CASSISGGPANYGYTF.

V usage is TRBV23-1 and J usage is TRBJ1-1; D remains ambiguous. TRBV23-1 is noted as an ORF with a role that remains uncertain. V dropped 6 bases and J dropped 0 bases, with 17 bases sitting between them. The CDR3 has 16 amino acids. The CDR3 DNA sequence: TGCGCCAGCAGCCAACCCCCCCGTGGCTTGAACACTGAAGCTTTCTTT. Protein sequence: CASSQPPRGLNTEAFF.

The V and J genes are TRBV21-1 and TRBJ2-7; the table assigns TRBD1, which was not confirmed against the DNA. TRBV21-1 is recorded as a pseudogene. The length of the CDR3 is 16 residues. CDR3 DNA: TGTGCCAGCAGCAAAGGACATCGCCGTCCTCCTTACGAGCAGTACTTC. Translation gives CASSKGHRRPPYEQYF.

The chain carries TRBV18 and TRBJ2-3; 11 bases are shared with TRBD2. The V gene end was trimmed by 3 bases and the J gene end by 3 bases; junction bases not matched to a gene: 2. CDR1 is KGHSH and CDR2 is LQKENI in the germline V gene. The CDR3 sequence is 15 residues long. CDR3 nucleotide sequence: TGTGCCAGCTCACCTCCTAGCGGGGGGACAGATACGCAGTATTTT. As protein: CASSPPSGGTDTQYF.

This clone occurred a few times. The chain employs TRBV7-2 and TRBJ2-3; unclear D gene. CDR1 is SGHTA and CDR2 is FQGNSA in the germline V gene. V was clipped by 5 bases and J by 7 bases, with 16 bases between them. The CDR3 runs to 14 residues. The CDR3: CASSPPYPGHTQYF. The DNA of the CDR3 is TGTGCCAGCAGCCCGCCTTATCCGGGTCATACGCAGTATTTT.

In its sample, this clone was seen once. The chain uses TRBV20-1 and TRBJ2-1; D gene unclear. Trimming took 6 bases from V and 7 from J, leaving 10 bases between them. Germline-derived CDR1 and CDR2 are DFQATT and SNEGSKA (reference sequence). The CDR3 sequence is 11 residues long. CDR3 sequence: CSAFLVNEQFF. The CDR3 region has the DNA TGCAGTGCCTTCCTTGTTAATGAGCAGTTCTTC.

This clone was picked up one time. The chain employs TRBV7-9 and TRBJ2-2; tentatively, D is TRBD1 (6 bases). There are 13 residues in the CDR3. V was trimmed by 4 bases and J by 6 bases, leaving 9 bases between them. From germline, CDR1 is SEHNR and CDR2 FQNEAQ (reference sequence). CDR3: CASSWTASGELFF. CDR3 sequence (DNA): TGTGCCAGCAGCTGGACAGCGTCCGGGGAGCTGTTTTTT.

The V and J genes are TRBV29-1 and TRBJ1-1, with D perhaps matching TRBD1 (5 bases). V lost 5 bases and J 2 bases, leaving 12 bases between the germline ends. Germline CDR1 is SQVTM and CDR2 is ANQGSEA. The CDR3 contains 13 residues. The CDR3 nucleotides are TGCAGCGTTTCCCGGGGGTTAAACACTGAAGCTTTCTTT. Its protein product is CSVSRGLNTEAFF.

V is TRBV18 and J is TRBJ2-3, with 11 bases aligning to TRBD2. V dropped 1 base and J dropped 8; count of bases not matched to a gene: 5. The CDR3 has 15 residues. Germline CDR1 is KGHSH and CDR2 is LQKENI. The CDR3 DNA reads TGTGCCAGCTCACCACTAGCGGGGGGGCCCGGTACGCAGTATTTT. Amino acids: CASSPLAGGPGTQYF.

This chain's CDR3 is CASTTTGTLETQYF. Here the CDR3 DNA reads TGTGCCAGCACTACTACCGGGACTCTAGAGACCCAGTACTTC. The V and J genes are TRBV5-4 and TRBJ2-5; tentatively, D is TRBD2 (6 bases). Trimming took 6 bases from V and 4 from J, leaving 16 bases between them. The CDR3 length is 14 residues. From germline, CDR1 is SGHNT and CDR2 YYREEE (reference sequence).

This rearrangement joins TRBV10-3 to TRBJ1-2; 12 nucleotides align to TRBD1. The CDR3 covers 18 residues. Trimming cost V 7 bases and J 3 bases; bases outside gene matches: 15. Per the germline V gene, CDR1 is ENHRY and CDR2 is SYGVKD. The CDR3 DNA follows: TGTGCCATCACTGCTATAGGGACAGGGGGCGCTTTGGACTATGGCTACACCTTC. Amino acid sequence: CAITAIGTGGALDYGYTF.

This clone was counted only a few times. V is TRBV23-1 and J is TRBJ1-3; TRBD1 agrees at 9 bases. TRBV23-1 is annotated as an ORF whose role is uncertain. This CDR3 region has 14 residues. V was pared by 8 bases and J by 5 bases, with 7 bases of the junction left unmatched. The CDR3 spells CASRDRVRRNTIYF. The DNA for the CDR3 is TGCGCCAGCCGGGACAGGGTTCGTCGAAACACCATATATTTT.

The chain has TRBV2 and TRBJ1-4; D not resolved. The ends were cut back, 4 bases at V and 5 bases at J, with 8 bases in the middle. This CDR3 has 13 residues. The germline V gene has CDR1 SNHLY and CDR2 FYNNEI. The CDR3 loop reads CASSGYSNEKLFF. The CDR3 region has the DNA TGTGCCAGCAGTGGATACAGCAATGAAAAACTGTTTTTT.

V and J are TRBV4-3 and TRBJ2-3; D remains ambiguous. The CDR3 contains 15 residues. Between the trimmed V and J ends, which lost 0 bases and 5 bases, there was a span of 12 bases. The germline V gene has CDR1 LGHNA and CDR2 YSLEER. The CDR3 bases are TGCGCCAGCAGCCAAGATGCCCTAGTCGGAGATACGCAGTATTTT. Protein product: CASSQDALVGDTQYF.

Written as DNA, the CDR3 is TGTGCCAGCAGCTCTGGACTAGCGGGGGGGTACAATGAGCAGTTCTTC. This codes for CASSSGLAGGYNEQFF. The V gene is TRBV7-9, the J gene TRBJ2-1; TRBD2 matches 15 bases. V was pared by 4 bases and J by 4 bases, with 2 bases of the junction left unmatched. The CDR3 sequence is 16 residues long. The germline gives CDR1 SEHNR, CDR2 FQNEAQ (reference sequence).

The gene calls are TRBV9 and TRBJ2-3; TRBD2 aligns across 7 bases. J lost 1 base, V lost 3 bases, and 8 bases had no gene match. The CDR3 runs 16 residues. The germline CDR1 and CDR2 sequences are SGDLS and YYNGEE. The CDR3 coding sequence is TGTGCCAGCAGCGGAATCGGGGGGTTGGGCACAGATACGCAGTATTTT. It encodes CASSGIGGLGTDTQYF.

A single count supports this clone. The chain couples TRBV7-9 to TRBJ2-7; D is uncertain. The CDR3 length is 14 residues. Germline CDR1 and CDR2: SEHNR and FQNEAQ (reference sequence). Trimming removed 5 bases at V and 1 base at J, with 12 bases between. The CDR3 region is CASSQSSSSYEQYF. The CDR3 DNA reads as TGTGCCAGCAGCCAAAGTAGCAGTTCCTACGAGCAGTACTTC.

The chain carries TRBV7-3 and TRBJ2-3; 10 bases line up with TRBD1. J was trimmed by 7 bases and V by 2 bases; bases with no gene match: 9. The CDR3 loop spans 16 amino acids. CDR1 and CDR2 from the germline V gene are SGHTA and FQGTGA. CDR3 nucleotide sequence: TGTGCCAGCAGCTTAGTCGGGACAGGGGATGCAAATACGCAGTATTTT. Protein product: CASSLVGTGDANTQYF.

This clone was observed a single time. This CDR3 is also generated by other DNA sequences in the sample. This chain joins TRBV19 and TRBJ1-2, with 9 bases aligning to TRBD1. The CDR3 is made up of 14 amino acids. The V and J ends lost 4 bases and 2 bases, in that order; junction bases with no gene match: 2. From germline, CDR1 is LNHDA and CDR2 SQIVND (reference sequence). Here the CDR3 reads CASSTQGANYGYTF. The DNA for the CDR3 is TGTGCCAGTAGTACACAGGGGGCAAACTATGGCTACACCTTC.

The chain employs TRBV10-1 and TRBJ2-7; D possibly corresponds to TRBD2 (5 bases). CDR1 and CDR2 (germline): WNHNN, SYGVQD (reference sequence). Trimming cost V 9 bases and J 5 bases, with 11 bases left between them. The CDR3 consists of 11 residues. As DNA, the CDR3 is TGCGCCAGGGCTAGGACTCACGAGCAGTACTTC. This gives the protein CARARTHEQYF.

The gene calls are TRBV25-1 and TRBJ1-4; no clear D gene. Deletions cut 3 bases from V and 0 bases from J, with 5 bases between. CDR3 length: 14 residues. Germline CDR1 MGHDK, CDR2 SYGVNS. The CDR3: CASSEETTNEKLFF. The CDR3 DNA reads TGTGCCAGCAGTGAGGAGACAACTAATGAAAAACTGTTTTTT.

Worth noting for this clone: In this CDR3 the conserved last residue, phenylalanine or tryptophan, is missing, so a read error is likely. J is TRBJ1-2 and V is TRBV10-3; D might be TRBD1 (5 bases). V lost 3 bases, J lost 1 base, and 9 bases lay in between. CDR3 size: 14 residues. The germline gives CDR1 ENHRY, CDR2 SYGVKD. CDR3 nucleotides: TGTGCCATCAGTGAAAGGCAGGGTAACTATGGCTACACCCTC. This translates into CAISERQGNYGYTL.

V usage is TRBV7-2 and J usage is TRBJ2-7; 8 bases are a match to TRBD2. The CDR3 totals 15 residues. Germline loops: CDR1 SGHTA, CDR2 FQGNSA. The trim removed 1 base at V and 6 bases at J, leaving 8 bases unmatched. CDR3 sequence (DNA): TGTGCCAGCAGCTTAGTCGGACTAGCTGGTTCCGAGCAGTACTTC. Translation: CASSLVGLAGSEQYF. Using reference TRBV7-2 and TRBJ2-7 for the parts outside the CDR3, the full variable domain is GAGVSQSPSNKVTEKGKDVELRCDPISGHTALYWYRQSLGQGLEFLIYFQGNSAPDKSGLPSDRFSAERTGGSVSTLTIQRTQQEDSAVYLCASSLVGLAGSEQYFGPGTRLTVT.

V and J are TRBV7-2 and TRBJ2-1, with D unresolved. Germline CDR1 SGHTA, CDR2 FQGNSA. The CDR3 spans 14 residues. V was pared by 4 bases and J by 9 bases, with 16 bases between. CDR3 sequence reads: CASSSTTFRGEQFF. CDR3 bases: TGTGCCAGCAGCTCGACCACGTTCCGCGGTGAGCAGTTCTTC.

This chain links TRBV2 with TRBJ1-2; TRBD1 matches at 10 bases. CDR1 is SNHLY and CDR2 is FYNNEI in the germline V gene. The CDR3 has 13 residues. V lost 6 bases to trimming and J lost 8 bases; unmatched junction nucleotides: 6. The CDR3, as DNA: TGTGCCAGCAGGGACAGGGGGTCAGGGGGCTACACCTTC. It encodes CASRDRGSGGYTF.

The chain combines TRBV5-8 with TRBJ1-2; D perhaps matches TRBD1 (5 bases). Germline V gene sequence: CDR1 SGHTS, CDR2 YDEGEE. There are 13 residues in the CDR3. Trimming removed 1 base at V and 7 bases at J, with 11 bases between. The DNA of the CDR3 is TGTGCCAGCAGCTTGTTCAGGGTGGTTGGCTACACCTTC. It specifies CASSLFRVVGYTF.

The chain employs TRBV4-1 and TRBJ2-1, with 10 bases that match TRBD2. Losses at the gene ends were 8 bases for V and 8 bases for J; bases not matched to a gene: 15. CDR1 and CDR2 from the germline V gene are MGHRA and YSYEKL. The CDR3 loop spans 16 amino acids. CDR3 residues: CASQEVERGGLDEQFF. The DNA of the CDR3 is TGCGCCAGCCAGGAGGTAGAGCGGGGGGGCCTAGATGAGCAGTTCTTC.

The rearrangement joins TRBV7-6 to TRBJ2-7; D perhaps matches TRBD2 (6 bases). The CDR3 is 15 residues long. Germline CDR1 SGHVS, CDR2 FNYEAQ. The V end lost 1 base, the J end lost 0 bases, and 10 bases lay between the germline ends. The DNA of the CDR3 is TGTGCCAGCAGCTTAGGAGGCGGGACCTCCTACGAGCAGTACTTC. Residues: CASSLGGGTSYEQYF. Full variable domain (rest looked up from reference TRBV7-6 and TRBJ2-7): GAGVSQSPRYKVTKRGQDVALRCDPISGHVSLYWYRQALGQGPEFLTYFNYEAQQDKSGLPNDRFSAERPEGSISTLTIQRTEQRDSAMYRCASSLGGGTSYEQYFGPGTRLTVT.

This chain joins TRBV5-6 and TRBJ2-7, with 9 bases aligning to TRBD2. The V segment lost 4 bases and the J segment 3 bases; nucleotides outside the gene matches: 8. Germline loops: CDR1 SGHDT, CDR2 YYEEEE. This CDR3 is 15 amino acids long. CDR3 coding DNA: TGTGCCAGCAGCCAGAGCGGGGGGCGGGGCTACGAGCAGTACTTC. Residues: CASSQSGGRGYEQYF.

This chain connects TRBV5-4 to TRBJ2-2, with TRBD1 identical over 8 bases. Trimming took 3 bases from V and 0 from J; bases not matched to a gene: 1. The germline V gene encodes CDR1 SGHNT and CDR2 YYREEE (reference sequence). The CDR3 is 15 residues long. CDR3 amino acids: CASSSRGPNTGELFF. CDR3 nucleotides: TGTGCCAGCAGCTCCAGGGGGCCGAACACCGGGGAGCTGTTTTTT.